This entry lists 14 T cell receptor beta chains sequenced from one sample in a study of blood T cells in healthy people across ages. A J-beta primer mix and a sample-barcoded 5' primer were used in a second PCR of about 6 to 12 cycles. Using its own MiXCR run on the 5' RACE reads, TCRdb lists one record per CDR3 protein. Here the sample spans approximately 830,000 distinct CDR3 sequences, 62% being singletons. The sequenced sample was blood. The receptors derive from a man aged 30-40 years in good health.

This chain uses TRBV6-5 with TRBJ2-3; D is perhaps TRBD2 (5 bases). Germline V CDR1 and CDR2: MNHEY, SVGAGI. Trimming left V 0 bases short and J 2 bases short, with 12 bases between. The CDR3 sequence is 16 residues long. DNA for the CDR3: TGTGCCAGCAGTTACTCGACGGACTTCTACACAGATACGCAGTATTTT. Amino acid sequence: CASSYSTDFYTDTQYF.

V and J are TRBV20-1 and TRBJ1-5, with 8 bases identical to TRBD1. Trimming took 1 base from V and 2 from J; bases not matched to a gene: 4. CDR3 length: 15 amino acids. In germline, CDR1 is DFQATT, CDR2 SNEGSKA (reference sequence). The CDR3 DNA reads as TGCAGTGCTAGAGGCAGGGGGCTTGGCAATCAGCCCCAGCATTTT. Its protein product is CSARGRGLGNQPQHF.

CDR3 in DNA: TGCGCCAGCAGCCGAGTGACTGGGGACGACGAGCAGTACTTC. This encodes CASSRVTGDDEQYF. The chain is built from TRBV4-1 and TRBJ2-7, with D perhaps given as TRBD1 or TRBD2 (5 bases each). Trimming cost V 4 bases and J 5 bases, with 15 bases left between them. This CDR3 comprises 14 residues. Germline assignment: CDR1 MGHRA and CDR2 YSYEKL.

This chain links TRBV5-1 with TRBJ2-4; the D gene could be TRBD1 or TRBD2 (6 bases each). V was cut by 3 bases and J by 15 bases, with 22 bases left in between. CDR3 length: 14 residues. The germline V gene encodes CDR1 SGHRS and CDR2 YFSETQ. DNA for the CDR3: TGCGCCAGCAGCTGGAGGGGGGACTCGTACGAGCGGTACTTC. Protein product: CASSWRGDSYERYF.

This rearrangement joins TRBV20-1 to TRBJ1-3; a weak D match, TRBD1 (6 bases). Germline CDR1 is DFQATT and CDR2 is SNEGSKA (reference sequence). V lost 2 bases to trimming and J lost 2 bases, with 10 bases between them. The CDR3 consists of 14 residues. CDR3 region: CSARRQATGNTIYF. CDR3 sequence (DNA): TGCAGTGCTAGAAGACAGGCCACTGGAAACACCATATATTTT.

This clonotype has only a few counts. The chain combines TRBV15 with TRBJ2-5, with no clear D. Germline assignment: CDR1 LNHNV and CDR2 YYDKDF (reference sequence). The germline V and J ends were trimmed by 0 bases and 5 bases, with 7 bases remaining between them. The CDR3 runs 13 residues. CDR3 protein: CATSRDVGETQYF. CDR3 coding DNA: TGTGCCACCAGCAGAGATGTAGGTGAGACCCAGTACTTC.

V is TRBV11-3 and J is TRBJ2-4; D is perhaps TRBD2 (5 bases). The end of the DNA is better explained by TRBJ2-7, so the J call may be wrong. Germline loops: CDR1 SGHNT, CDR2 YENEEA. The CDR3 contains 15 residues. The CDR3 region is CASSLDRVRGYEQYF. CDR3 nucleotide sequence: TGTGCCAGCAGCTTAGATCGAGTACGAGGGTACGAGCAGTACTTC.

The rearrangement joins TRBV20-1 to TRBJ2-1, with TRBD2 matching 10 bases. CDR3 length equals 16 residues. The germline V gene encodes CDR1 DFQATT and CDR2 SNEGSKA (reference sequence). The ends lost 5 bases at V and 2 bases at J; junction bases unmatched: 9. The CDR3 protein is CSAARPGTSAYNEQFF. Written as DNA, the CDR3 is TGCAGTGCTGCCCGCCCCGGGACTAGCGCCTACAATGAGCAGTTCTTC.

This rearrangement joins TRBV30 to TRBJ1-2; D uncertain. The germline V and J ends were trimmed by 3 bases and 4 bases, with 15 bases remaining between them. CDR3 size: 14 residues. Per germline, CDR1 GTSNPN and CDR2 SVGIG (reference sequence). CDR3 sequence (DNA): TGTGCCTGGAGCCCCGGGAGCCACACCTATGGCTACACCTTC. Encoded protein: CAWSPGSHTYGYTF.

This clonotype was recorded a few times. This rearrangement joins TRBV7-2 to TRBJ2-7; 7 bases map to TRBD1. Unmatched junction bases numbered 2, after V lost 2 bases and J lost 1 base. CDR3 size: 14 residues. From germline, CDR1 is SGHTA and CDR2 FQGNSA. CDR3 DNA sequence: TGTGCCAGCAGCTTACAGACAGGGTCCTACGAGCAGTACTTC. It translates to CASSLQTGSYEQYF. The full variable domain, completed using reference TRBV7-2 and TRBJ2-7, is GAGVSQSPSNKVTEKGKDVELRCDPISGHTALYWYRQSLGQGLEFLIYFQGNSAPDKSGLPSDRFSAERTGGSVSTLTIQRTQQEDSAVYLCASSLQTGSYEQYFGPGTRLTVT.

The V and J genes are TRBV6-2 or TRBV6-3 and TRBJ2-4; D may correspond to TRBD1 or TRBD2 (5 bases each). Per the germline V gene, CDR1 is MNHEY and CDR2 is SVGEGT. V was pared by 2 bases and J by 3 bases, with 14 bases between. The CDR3 spans 16 residues. CDR3 region: CASSYPPGGVKNIQYF. CDR3 nucleotides: TGTGCCAGCAGTTACCCTCCTGGGGGAGTCAAAAACATTCAGTACTTC.

V usage is TRBV10-3 and J usage is TRBJ1-1, with D unclear. V was cut by 0 bases and J by 6 bases, with 17 bases left in between. The germline V gene encodes CDR1 ENHRY and CDR2 SYGVKD. The length of the CDR3 is 16 residues. The CDR3 spells CAISESLGLDGAEAFF. In DNA, the CDR3 is TGTGCCATCAGTGAGTCCCTCGGCCTCGACGGCGCTGAAGCTTTCTTT.

The chain couples TRBV10-3 to TRBJ2-7; 8 bases line up with TRBD1. Trimming took 5 bases from V and 2 from J; bases not matched to a gene: 2. This CDR3 has 13 residues. Looked up from germline, CDR1 is ENHRY and CDR2 is SYGVKD. The CDR3 is CAISPQGAYEQYF. CDR3 coding DNA: TGTGCCATCAGTCCACAGGGGGCCTACGAGCAGTACTTC.

This clonotype was observed a handful of times. The rearrangement uses TRBV2 and TRBJ2-7; TRBD1 is a possible D gene (5 bases). V was shortened by 4 bases and J by 0 bases, with 10 bases between the two germline ends. CDR3 length: 14 amino acids. Germline lookup yields CDR1 SNHLY and CDR2 FYNNEI. The CDR3 nucleotides read TGTGCCAGCAGTGTGAGCCAGGGCTCCTACGAGCAGTACTTC. Translating it yields CASSVSQGSYEQYF.